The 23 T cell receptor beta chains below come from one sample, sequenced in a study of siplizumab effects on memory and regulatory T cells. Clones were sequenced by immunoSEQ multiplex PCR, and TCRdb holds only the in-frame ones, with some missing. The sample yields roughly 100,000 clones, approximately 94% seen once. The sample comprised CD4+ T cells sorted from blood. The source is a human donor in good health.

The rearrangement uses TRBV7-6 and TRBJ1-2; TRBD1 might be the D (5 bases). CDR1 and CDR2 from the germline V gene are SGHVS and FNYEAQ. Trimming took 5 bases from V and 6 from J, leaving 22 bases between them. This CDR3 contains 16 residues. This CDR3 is CASSPAASQGPHGYTF. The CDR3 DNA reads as TGTGCCAGCAGCCCCGCCGCCTCTCAGGGCCCCCATGGCTACACCTTC. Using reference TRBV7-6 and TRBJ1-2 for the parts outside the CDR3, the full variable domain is GAGVSQSPRYKVTKRGQDVALRCDPISGHVSLYWYRQALGQGPEFLTYFNYEAQQDKSGLPNDRFSAERPEGSISTLTIQRTEQRDSAMYRCASSPAASQGPHGYTFGSGTRLTVV.

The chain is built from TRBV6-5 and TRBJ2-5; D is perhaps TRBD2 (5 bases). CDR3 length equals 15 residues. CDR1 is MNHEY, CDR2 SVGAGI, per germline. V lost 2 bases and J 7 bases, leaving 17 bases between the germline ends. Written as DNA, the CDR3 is TGTGCCAGCAGTTACGAGGGCCTGAGATACGGGACCCAGTACTTC. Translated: CASSYEGLRYGTQYF.

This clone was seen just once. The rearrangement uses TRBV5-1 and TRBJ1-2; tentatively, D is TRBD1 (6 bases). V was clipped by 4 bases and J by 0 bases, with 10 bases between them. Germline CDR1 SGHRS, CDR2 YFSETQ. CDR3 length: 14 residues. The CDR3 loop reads CASSPRTANYGYTF. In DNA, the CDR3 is TGCGCCAGCAGCCCTAGGACAGCTAACTATGGCTACACCTTC.

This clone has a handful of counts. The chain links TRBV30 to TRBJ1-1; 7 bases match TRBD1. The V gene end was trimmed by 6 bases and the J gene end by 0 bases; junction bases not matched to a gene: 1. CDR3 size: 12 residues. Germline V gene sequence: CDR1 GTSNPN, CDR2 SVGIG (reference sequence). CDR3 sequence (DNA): TGTGCCTGCGACAGGGTGAACACTGAAGCTTTCTTT. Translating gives CACDRVNTEAFF.

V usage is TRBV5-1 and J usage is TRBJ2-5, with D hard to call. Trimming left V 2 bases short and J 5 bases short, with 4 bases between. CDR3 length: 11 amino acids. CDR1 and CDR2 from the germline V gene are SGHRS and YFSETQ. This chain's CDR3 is CASSFGETQYF. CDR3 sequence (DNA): TGCGCCAGCAGCTTTGGGGAGACCCAGTACTTC. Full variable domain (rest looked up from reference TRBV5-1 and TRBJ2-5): KAGVTQTPRYLIKTRGQQVTLSCSPISGHRSVSWYQQTPGQGLQFLFEYFSETQRNKGNFPGRFSGRQFSNSRSEMNVSTLELGDSALYLCASSFGETQYFGPGTRLLVL.

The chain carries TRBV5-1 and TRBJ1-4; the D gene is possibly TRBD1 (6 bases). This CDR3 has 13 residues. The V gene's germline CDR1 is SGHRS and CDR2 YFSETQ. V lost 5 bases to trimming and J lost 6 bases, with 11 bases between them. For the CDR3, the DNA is TGCGCCAGCAGAGGGGGAAGTGATGAAAAACTGTTTTTT. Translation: CASRGGSDEKLFF.

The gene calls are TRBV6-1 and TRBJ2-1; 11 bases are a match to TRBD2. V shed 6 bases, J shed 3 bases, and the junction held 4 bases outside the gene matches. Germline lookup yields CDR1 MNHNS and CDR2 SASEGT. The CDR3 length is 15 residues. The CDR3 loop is CASSGLAGNYNEQFF. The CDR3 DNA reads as TGTGCCAGCAGCGGACTAGCGGGTAACTACAATGAGCAGTTCTTC.

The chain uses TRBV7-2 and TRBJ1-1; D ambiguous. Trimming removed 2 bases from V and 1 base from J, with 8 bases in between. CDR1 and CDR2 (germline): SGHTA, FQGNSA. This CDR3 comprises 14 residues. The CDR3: CASSLLGRNTEAFF. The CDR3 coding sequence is TGTGCCAGCAGCTTATTGGGCAGGAACACTGAAGCTTTCTTT.

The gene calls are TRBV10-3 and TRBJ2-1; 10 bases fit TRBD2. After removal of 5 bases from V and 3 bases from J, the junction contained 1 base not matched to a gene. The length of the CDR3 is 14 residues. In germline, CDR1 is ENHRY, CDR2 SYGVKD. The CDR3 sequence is CAISPSGGYNEQFF. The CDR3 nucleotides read TGTGCCATCAGTCCTAGCGGGGGCTACAATGAGCAGTTCTTC.

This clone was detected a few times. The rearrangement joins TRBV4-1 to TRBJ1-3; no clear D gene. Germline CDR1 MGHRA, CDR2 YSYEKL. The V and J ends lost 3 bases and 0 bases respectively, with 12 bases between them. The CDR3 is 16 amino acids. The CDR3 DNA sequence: TGCGCCAGCAGCCACGGCCAGGCGATCTCTGGAAACACCATATATTTT. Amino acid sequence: CASSHGQAISGNTIYF.

CDR3 nucleotides: TGTGCCAGCAGCTTAACGTTATCCGCAGGGCTTAACACCGGGGAGCTGTTTTTT. Residues: CASSLTLSAGLNTGELFF. The chain is built from TRBV7-3 and TRBJ2-2, with D possibly matching TRBD1 (5 bases). The CDR3 length is 18 residues. CDR1 is SGHTA, CDR2 FQGTGA, per germline. Trimming cost V 0 bases and J 2 bases, with 16 bases left between them.

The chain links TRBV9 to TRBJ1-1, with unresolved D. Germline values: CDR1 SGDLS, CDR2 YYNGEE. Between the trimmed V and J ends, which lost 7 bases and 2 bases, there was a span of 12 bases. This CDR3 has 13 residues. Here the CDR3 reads CASAREENTEAFF. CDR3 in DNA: TGTGCCAGCGCTCGTGAGGAAAACACTGAAGCTTTCTTT.

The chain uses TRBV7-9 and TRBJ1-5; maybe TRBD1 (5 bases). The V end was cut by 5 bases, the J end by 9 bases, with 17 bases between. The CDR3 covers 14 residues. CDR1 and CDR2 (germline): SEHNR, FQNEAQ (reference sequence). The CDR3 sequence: CASSRGAGTLPQHF. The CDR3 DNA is TGTGCCAGCAGCCGCGGGGCAGGGACGCTGCCCCAGCATTTT. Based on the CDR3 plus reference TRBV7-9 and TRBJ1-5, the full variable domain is DTGVSQNPRHKITKRGQNVTFRCDPISEHNRLYWYRQTLGQGPEFLTYFQNEAQLEKSRLLSDRFSAERPKGSFSTLEIQRTEQGDSAMYLCASSRGAGTLPQHFGDGTRLSIL.

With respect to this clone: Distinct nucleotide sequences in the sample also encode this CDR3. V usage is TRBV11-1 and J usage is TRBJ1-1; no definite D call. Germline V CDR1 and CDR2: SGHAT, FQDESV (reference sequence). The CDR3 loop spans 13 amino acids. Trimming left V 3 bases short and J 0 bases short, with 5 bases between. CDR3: CASSLGLNTEAFF. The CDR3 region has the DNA TGTGCCAGCAGCTTGGGCTTGAACACTGAAGCTTTCTTT. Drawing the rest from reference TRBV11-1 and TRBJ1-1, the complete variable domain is EAEVAQSPRYKITEKSQAVAFWCDPISGHATLYWYRQILGQGPELLVQFQDESVVDDSQLPKDRFSAERLKGVDSTLKIQPAELGDSAMYLCASSLGLNTEAFFGQGTRLTVV.

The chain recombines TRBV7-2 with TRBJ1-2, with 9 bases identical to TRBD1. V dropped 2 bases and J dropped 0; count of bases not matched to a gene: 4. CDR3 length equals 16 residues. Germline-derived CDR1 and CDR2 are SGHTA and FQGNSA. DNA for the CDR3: TGTGCCAGCAGCTTAATCCGGACAGGGGCTAACTATGGCTACACCTTC. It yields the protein CASSLIRTGANYGYTF.

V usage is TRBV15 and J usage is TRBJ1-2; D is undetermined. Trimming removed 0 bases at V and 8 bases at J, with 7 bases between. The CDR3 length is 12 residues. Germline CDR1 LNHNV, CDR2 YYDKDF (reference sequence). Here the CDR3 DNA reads TGTGCCACCAGCAGAGACCGAGGGGGCTACACCTTC. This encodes CATSRDRGGYTF.

CDR3 residues: CASSPFGVYEQYF. The CDR3 bases are TGCGCCAGCAGCCCTTTCGGGGTCTACGAGCAGTACTTC. V gene TRBV5-1 combines with J gene TRBJ2-7, with D perhaps matching TRBD2 (5 bases). This CDR3 has 13 residues. The germline gives CDR1 SGHRS, CDR2 YFSETQ. The ends were cut back, 4 bases at V and 3 bases at J, with 11 bases in the middle.

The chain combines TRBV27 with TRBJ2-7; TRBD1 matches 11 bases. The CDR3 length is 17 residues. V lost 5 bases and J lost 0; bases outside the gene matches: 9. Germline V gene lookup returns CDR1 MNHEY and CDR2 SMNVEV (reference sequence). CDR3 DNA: TGTGCCAGCAGTCGAATATCCGGGACAGGGGGCTCCTACGAGCAGTACTTC. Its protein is CASSRISGTGGSYEQYF.

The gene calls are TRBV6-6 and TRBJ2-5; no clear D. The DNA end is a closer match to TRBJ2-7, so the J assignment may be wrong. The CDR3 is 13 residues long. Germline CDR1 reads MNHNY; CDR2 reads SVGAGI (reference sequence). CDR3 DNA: TGTGCCAGCGGGGAACAGAACTCCTACGAGCAGTACTTC. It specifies CASGEQNSYEQYF.

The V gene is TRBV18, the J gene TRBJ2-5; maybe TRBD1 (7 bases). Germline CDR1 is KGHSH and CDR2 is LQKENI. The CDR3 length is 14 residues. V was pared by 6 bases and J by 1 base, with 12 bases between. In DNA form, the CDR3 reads TGTGCCAGCTCGCGGGGACAGTCCCAAGAGACCCAGTACTTC. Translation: CASSRGQSQETQYF. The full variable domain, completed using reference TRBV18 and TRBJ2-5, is NAGVMQNPRHLVRRRGQEARLRCSPMKGHSHVYWYRQLPEEGLKFMVYLQKENIIDESGMPKERFSAEFPKEGPSILRIQQVVRGDSAAYFCASSRGQSQETQYFGPGTRLLVL.

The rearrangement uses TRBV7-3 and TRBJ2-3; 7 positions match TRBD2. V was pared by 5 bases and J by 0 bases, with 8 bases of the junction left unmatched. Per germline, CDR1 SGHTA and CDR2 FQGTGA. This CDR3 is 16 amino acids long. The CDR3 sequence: CASSARAGTSTDTQYF. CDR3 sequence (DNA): TGTGCCAGCAGCGCCCGAGCGGGAACTAGCACAGATACGCAGTATTTT.

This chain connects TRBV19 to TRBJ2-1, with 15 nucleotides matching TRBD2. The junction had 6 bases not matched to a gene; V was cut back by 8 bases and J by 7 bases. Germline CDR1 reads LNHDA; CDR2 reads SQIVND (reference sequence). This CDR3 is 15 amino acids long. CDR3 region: CASLGLAGGLNEQFF. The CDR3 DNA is TGTGCCAGTCTCGGACTAGCGGGGGGGCTAAATGAGCAGTTCTTC.

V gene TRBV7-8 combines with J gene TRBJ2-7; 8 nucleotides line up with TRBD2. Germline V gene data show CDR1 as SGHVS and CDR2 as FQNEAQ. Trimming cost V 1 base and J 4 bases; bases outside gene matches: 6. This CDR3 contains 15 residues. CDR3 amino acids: CASSLGAGAAYEQYF. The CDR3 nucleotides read TGTGCCAGCAGCTTAGGAGCGGGAGCAGCTTACGAGCAGTACTTC.